Below are 20 T cell receptor beta chains sequenced from a single sample in a study of blood T cells in healthy people across ages. The second PCR ran about 6 to 11 cycles with a sample-barcoded 5' primer and J-beta primers. TCRdb redid the calling of the 5' RACE reads with MiXCR, one entry per CDR3 protein. Counted here are about 730,000 distinct CDR3 sequences, about 40% occurring once; the ten biggest clones make up 20% to 25%. Sequenced sample: blood. The source is a woman in her fifties or sixties in good health.

The rearrangement links TRBV10-3 to TRBJ2-1, with D maybe TRBD2 (7 bases). Germline V gene sequence: CDR1 ENHRY, CDR2 SYGVKD. CDR3 length: 13 residues. The germline V and J ends were trimmed by 3 bases and 5 bases, with 8 bases remaining between them. CDR3 loop: CAISEGGDNEQFF. CDR3 in DNA: TGTGCCATCAGTGAAGGGGGGGACAATGAGCAGTTCTTC.

This clonotype has a handful of counts. This chain links TRBV20-1 with TRBJ2-3; 8 bases align to TRBD1. The CDR3 runs to 13 residues. Germline V lookup: CDR1 DFQATT, CDR2 SNEGSKA (reference sequence). After removal of 5 bases from V and 4 bases from J, the junction contained 5 bases not matched to a gene. CDR3 region: CSAEGQGSDTQYF. CDR3 DNA sequence: TGCAGTGCTGAAGGACAGGGTTCAGATACGCAGTATTTT.

The chain uses TRBV14 and TRBJ2-4; no firm D call. V was clipped by 1 base and J by 9 bases, with 7 bases between them. Germline assignment: CDR1 SGHDN and CDR2 FVKESK. This CDR3 has 12 amino acids. The CDR3 here is CASSQGFGIQYF. As DNA, the CDR3 is TGTGCCAGCAGCCAAGGATTTGGCATTCAGTACTTC.

The CDR3 sequence: CASSLDDNSPLHF. CDR3 sequence (DNA): TGCGCCAGCAGCTTGGATGATAATTCACCCCTCCACTTT. The chain joins TRBV5-1 to TRBJ1-6; D not resolved. Germline V gene sequence: CDR1 SGHRS, CDR2 YFSETQ. V gave up 0 bases and J gave up 5 bases, with 3 bases separating them. This CDR3 is built from 13 residues.

This chain links TRBV20-1 with TRBJ2-5; the match to TRBD2 covers 8 bases. The V and J ends lost 6 bases and 11 bases, in that order; junction bases with no gene match: 20. Germline CDR1 reads DFQATT; CDR2 reads SNEGSKA (reference sequence). This CDR3 has 15 residues. The CDR3 nucleotides read TGCAGTGCAACAAAGCTAGCGGGCAATACTAATGAGCAGTACTTC. Protein sequence: CSATKLAGNTNEQYF.

Only a few counts were recorded for this clonotype. V usage is TRBV5-1 and J usage is TRBJ2-3; D is perhaps TRBD2 (6 bases). The CDR3 runs 16 residues. V lost 3 bases, J lost 2 bases, and 16 bases lay in between. Germline lookup yields CDR1 SGHRS and CDR2 YFSETQ. CDR3 in DNA: TGCGCCAGCAGCTCCGGGACTTTTGAGTACACAGATACGCAGTATTTT. As protein: CASSSGTFEYTDTQYF.

This sequence joins TRBV14 and TRBJ2-7; D is undetermined. CDR3 length: 13 amino acids. The V end lost 3 bases, the J end lost 2 bases, and 8 bases lay between the germline ends. Germline assignment: CDR1 SGHDN and CDR2 FVKESK. The chain's CDR3 is CASSQLGPYEQYF. As DNA, the CDR3 is TGTGCCAGCAGCCAGTTGGGTCCCTACGAGCAGTACTTC.

This clonotype has at least ten counts. This rearrangement joins TRBV29-1 to TRBJ1-2; 7 bases fit TRBD1. V gave up 5 bases and J gave up 8 bases; unmatched junction bases: 8. This CDR3 is built from 12 residues. Per the germline V gene, CDR1 is SQVTM and CDR2 is ANQGSEA. In DNA form, the CDR3 reads TGCAGCGTTCCAGGGGGTCGGGGAGGCTACACCTTC. Amino acid sequence: CSVPGGRGGYTF. The variable domain in full, with the rest retrieved from reference TRBV29-1 and TRBJ1-2, is SAVISQKPSRDICQRGTSLTIQCQVDSQVTMMFWYRQQPGQSLTLIATANQGSEATYESGFVIDKFPISRPNLTFSTLTVSNMSPEDSSIYLCSVPGGRGGYTFGSGTRLTVV.

Only a few counts were recorded for this clonotype. The chain combines TRBV7-8 with TRBJ2-3; TRBD1 aligns across 7 bases. The CDR3 extends over 15 amino acids. The germline gives CDR1 SGHVS, CDR2 FQNEAQ. Germline trimming cut 1 base from V and 3 bases from J; bases unmatched to any gene: 4. In nucleotides, the CDR3 is TGTGCCAGCAGCTTAGTTTTACAGGGGACAGATACGCAGTATTTT. It is translated as CASSLVLQGTDTQYF.

In this sample, this clonotype turned up a few times. V and J are TRBV12-3 or TRBV12-4 and TRBJ1-2; 8 nucleotides line up with TRBD1. The CDR3 has 13 residues. V lost 5 bases to trimming and J lost 8 bases; unmatched junction nucleotides: 7. The CDR3 DNA reads TGTGCCAGCAGTACAGGACAGGGCTGGGGCTACACCTTC. Protein sequence: CASSTGQGWGYTF.

This clonotype has only a few counts. This chain connects TRBV7-9 to TRBJ2-7; D possibly matches TRBD1 or TRBD2 (5 bases each). CDR1 and CDR2 from the germline V gene are SEHNR and FQNEAQ (reference sequence). V shed 7 bases and J shed 7 bases, with 11 bases lying between them. The CDR3 extends over 11 amino acids. CDR3 DNA sequence: TGTGCCAGCACCGAGTGGGGGGAGCAGTACTTC. It yields the protein CASTEWGEQYF.

This clonotype was observed a few times. The rearrangement uses TRBV10-3 and TRBJ2-7; 8 nucleotides match TRBD1. J lost 6 bases, V lost 3 bases, and 16 bases had no gene match. The CDR3 is made up of 17 amino acids. The germline CDR1 and CDR2 sequences are ENHRY and SYGVKD. The chain's CDR3 is CAISDLSPGRGLFEQYF. In DNA, the CDR3 is TGTGCCATCAGTGACCTATCCCCCGGCAGGGGGCTCTTCGAGCAGTACTTC.

This chain joins TRBV20-1 and TRBJ2-1; TRBD2 matches 10 bases. Trimming took 0 bases from V and 8 from J; bases not matched to a gene: 7. From germline, CDR1 is DFQATT and CDR2 SNEGSKA (reference sequence). The CDR3 has 15 amino acids. CDR3 in amino acids: CSARDYQRGGHEQFF. The DNA of the CDR3 is TGCAGTGCTAGAGATTATCAGCGGGGGGGGCATGAGCAGTTCTTC.

This clonotype was counted a few times. J is TRBJ2-7 and V is TRBV28; possibly TRBD1 for D (5 bases). V lost 6 bases and J lost 2, with 17 bases in between. The CDR3 spans 15 residues. The germline V gene encodes CDR1 MDHEN and CDR2 SYDVKM. CDR3 protein: CASSQALGPPYEQYF. The CDR3 DNA sequence: TGTGCCAGCAGCCAGGCTTTGGGGCCACCCTACGAGCAGTACTTC.

This clonotype was seen at least ten times. CDR3 nucleotides: TGCAGCTCCACCTCGGGACTATACCAAGAGACCCAGTACTTC. Translated, it gives CSSTSGLYQETQYF. The gene calls are TRBV29-1 and TRBJ2-5; 7 nucleotides align to TRBD2. J gave up 0 bases and V 8 bases, and 9 bases lay outside the gene matches. CDR3 length: 14 residues. Germline values: CDR1 SQVTM, CDR2 ANQGSEA.

This clonotype was seen only a few times. The chain is built from TRBV7-2 and TRBJ2-5; no clear D. The J call may be incorrect, as the DNA end agrees better with TRBJ2-7. This CDR3 comprises 14 residues. The germline CDR1 and CDR2 sequences are SGHTA and FQGNSA. The CDR3 region is CASSLDMVSYEQYF. For the CDR3, the DNA is TGTGCCAGCAGCTTAGATATGGTATCCTACGAGCAGTACTTC.

The V gene is TRBV2, the J gene TRBJ2-7, with TRBD1 matching over 7 bases. CDR3 length equals 14 residues. The germline gives CDR1 SNHLY, CDR2 FYNNEI. V shed 0 bases and J 5 bases; nucleotides not matched to a gene: 4. CDR3 coding DNA: TGTGCCAGCAGTGAAGCCCGGGACAGTGACGAGCAGTACTTC. Its translation is CASSEARDSDEQYF.

The CDR3 spells CASSQDPGLSGNTIYF. DNA of the CDR3: TGTGCCAGCAGCCAAGACCCGGGACTCTCTGGAAACACCATATATTTT. The genes are TRBV4-2 and TRBJ1-3; D possibly corresponds to TRBD1 (5 bases). The ends were cut back, 0 bases at V and 0 bases at J, with 9 bases in the middle. The germline CDR1 and CDR2 sequences are LGHNA and YNFKEQ. The CDR3 is made up of 16 amino acids.

The rearrangement links TRBV25-1 to TRBJ2-7; TRBD2 agrees at 7 bases. Germline CDR1 is MGHDK and CDR2 is SYGVNS. The length of the CDR3 is 13 residues. Losses at the gene ends were 7 bases for V and 3 bases for J; bases not matched to a gene: 6. CDR3 coding DNA: TGTGCCAGCACTCACGGCGGGAGCTACGAGCAGTACTTC. It codes for CASTHGGSYEQYF.

Of note for this clonotype: One base away lies a much larger clone, so this may be a sequencing read error. The chain combines TRBV7-2 with TRBJ2-7, with a possible D match to TRBD2 (6 bases). CDR1 and CDR2 from the germline V gene are SGHTA and FQGNSA. V was cut by 0 bases and J by 6 bases, with 15 bases left in between. The CDR3 is made up of 15 amino acids. For the CDR3, the DNA is TGTACCAGCAGCTTAGCGTTGACTAGTCAGGGCGAGCAGTACTTC. It specifies CTSSLALTSQGEQYF.